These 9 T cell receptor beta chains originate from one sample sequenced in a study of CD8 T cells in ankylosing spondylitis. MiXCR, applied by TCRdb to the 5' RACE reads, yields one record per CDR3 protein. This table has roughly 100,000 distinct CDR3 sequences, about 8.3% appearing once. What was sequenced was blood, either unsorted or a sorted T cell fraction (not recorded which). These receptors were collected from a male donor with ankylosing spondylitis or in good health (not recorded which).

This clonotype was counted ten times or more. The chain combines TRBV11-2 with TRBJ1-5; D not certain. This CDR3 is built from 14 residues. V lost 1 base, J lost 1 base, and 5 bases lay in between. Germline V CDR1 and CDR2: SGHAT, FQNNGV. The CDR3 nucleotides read TGTGCCAGCAGCTTAGGATCCAGCAATCAGCCCCAGCATTTT. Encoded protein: CASSLGSSNQPQHF.

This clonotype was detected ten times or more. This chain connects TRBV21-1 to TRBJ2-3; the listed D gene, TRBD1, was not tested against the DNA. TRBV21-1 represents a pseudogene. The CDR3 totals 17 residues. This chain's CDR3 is CASSKRDRGQGTDTQYF. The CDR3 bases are TGTGCCAGCAGCAAAAGGGACAGGGGGCAAGGGACAGATACGCAGTATTTT.

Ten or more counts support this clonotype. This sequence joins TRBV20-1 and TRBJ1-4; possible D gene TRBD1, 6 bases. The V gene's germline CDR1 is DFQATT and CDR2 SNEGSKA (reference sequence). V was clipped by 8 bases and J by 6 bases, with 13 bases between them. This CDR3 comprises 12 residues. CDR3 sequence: CSSTGRDEKLFF. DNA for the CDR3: TGCAGTTCGACAGGAAGAGATGAAAAACTGTTTTTT.

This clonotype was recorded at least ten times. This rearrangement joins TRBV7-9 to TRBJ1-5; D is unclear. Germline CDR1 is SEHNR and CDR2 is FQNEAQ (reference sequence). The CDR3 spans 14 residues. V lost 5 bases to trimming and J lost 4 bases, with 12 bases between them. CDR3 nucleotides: TGTGCCAGCAGCCTCCGGGCCGGGAATCAGCCCCAGCATTTT. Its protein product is CASSLRAGNQPQHF.

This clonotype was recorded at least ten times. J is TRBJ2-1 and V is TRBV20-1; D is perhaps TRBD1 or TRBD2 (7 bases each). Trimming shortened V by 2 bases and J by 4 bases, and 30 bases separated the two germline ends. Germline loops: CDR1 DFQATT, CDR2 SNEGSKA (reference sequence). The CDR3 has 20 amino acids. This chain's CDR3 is CSARKPDDRVASGPYNEQFF. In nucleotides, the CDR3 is TGCAGTGCTAGAAAACCTGACGACAGGGTCGCTAGCGGACCTTACAATGAGCAGTTCTTC.

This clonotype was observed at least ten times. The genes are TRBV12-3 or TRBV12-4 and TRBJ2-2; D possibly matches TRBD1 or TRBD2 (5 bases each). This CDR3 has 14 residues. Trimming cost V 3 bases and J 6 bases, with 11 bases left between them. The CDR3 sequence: CASSLGLGAGELFF. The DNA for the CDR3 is TGTGCCAGCAGTTTGGGCCTGGGGGCCGGGGAGCTGTTTTTT.

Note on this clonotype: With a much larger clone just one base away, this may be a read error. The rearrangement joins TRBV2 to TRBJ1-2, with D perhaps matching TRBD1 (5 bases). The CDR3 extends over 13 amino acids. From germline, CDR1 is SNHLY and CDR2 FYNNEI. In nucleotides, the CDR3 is TGTGTCAGCAAAGAACAGGAGTCCTATGGCTACACCTTC. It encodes CVSKEQESYGYTF.

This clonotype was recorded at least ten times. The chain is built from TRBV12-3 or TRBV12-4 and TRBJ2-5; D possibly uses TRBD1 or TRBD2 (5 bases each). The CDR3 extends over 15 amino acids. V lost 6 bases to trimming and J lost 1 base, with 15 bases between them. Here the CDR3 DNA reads TGTGCCAGCAGCCCGGGGCGGGCCGGCCAAGAGACCCAGTACTTC. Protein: CASSPGRAGQETQYF.

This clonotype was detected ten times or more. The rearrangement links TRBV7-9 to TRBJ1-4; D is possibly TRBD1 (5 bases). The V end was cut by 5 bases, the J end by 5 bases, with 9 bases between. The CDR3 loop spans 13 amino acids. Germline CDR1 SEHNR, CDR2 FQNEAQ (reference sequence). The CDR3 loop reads CASSRDVNEKLFF. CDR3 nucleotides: TGTGCCAGCAGCCGGGACGTCAATGAAAAACTGTTTTTT.